This T cell receptor (beta chain) was observed in a study of a mutant IDH1 vaccine in newly diagnosed glioma. This clone was counted once. The antigen is undetermined. Method: immunoSEQ multiplex PCR; TCRdb's copy keeps in-frame clones and lacks some. There are roughly 38,000 clones in the sample; around 89% occur only once, and about 1.5% lies in the top ten. Trimming pared 4 bases from V and 3 bases from J, leaving 11 bases between. The germline CDR1 and CDR2 sequences are SGHDT and YYEEEE. This CDR3 contains 13 residues. This sample's time point: week 35, safety follow-up. A single vaccine dose contained 300 ug of mutant IDH1 20-mer peptide, and topical imiquimod was used with it.

This clonotype was obtained from a middle-aged man with glioma. J is TRBJ2-7 and V is TRBV5-6; D perhaps matches TRBD1 (6 bases). The sequences come from PBMCs, collected from a glioma patient whose treatment included an IDH1 peptide vaccine. The CDR3 DNA sequence: TGTGCCAGCAGCATAGGACAGTTCTACGAGCAGTACGTC. Its translation is CASSIGQFYEQYV.